A single sample is the source of the 25 T cell receptor beta chains below, sequenced in a study of OX40 agonist ivuxolimab in advanced cancers. The repertoire was sequenced with immunoSEQ multiplex PCR; TCRdb's copy has only in-frame clones and lacks some. The profile covers some 70,000 clones, with approximately 90% appearing a single time and approximately 0.98% taken by the ten largest. Sequences were derived from CD4+ or CD8+ T cells sorted from blood, sampled in a trial of the OX40 agonist ivuxolimab. The source of these receptors is an adult with an advanced solid tumor such as melanoma, head and neck, liver or kidney cancer.

The chain combines TRBV5-4 with TRBJ1-5; D gene unclear. In germline, CDR1 is SGHNT, CDR2 YYREEE (reference sequence). Trimming left V 4 bases short and J 5 bases short, with 13 bases between. CDR3 length: 14 residues. CDR3 in DNA: TGTGCCAGCAGCAAGACCGGGCCTGATCAGCCCCAGCATTTT. This gives the protein CASSKTGPDQPQHF. Looking up the rest from reference TRBV5-4 and TRBJ1-5 gives the full variable domain: ETGVTQSPTHLIKTRGQQVTLRCSSQSGHNTVSWYQQALGQGPQFIFQYYREEENGRGNFPPRFSGLQFPNYSSELNVNALELDDSALYLCASSKTGPDQPQHFGDGTRLSIL.

The sample holds one count of this clone. The chain has TRBV21-1 and TRBJ1-3. TRBV21-1 is listed as a pseudogene. The CDR3 spans 16 residues. The CDR3 sequence is CASSKATAPEGNTIYF. CDR3 DNA sequence: TGTGCCAGCAGCAAAGCGACGGCCCCAGAGGGGAACACCATATATTTT.

This chain uses TRBV18 with TRBJ1-4; no clear D gene. Germline V gene data show CDR1 as KGHSH and CDR2 as LQKENI. There are 13 residues in the CDR3. V lost 3 bases and J lost 13, with 15 bases in between. This CDR3 is CASSPSVGHILFF. The CDR3 DNA reads TGTGCCAGCTCACCGAGCGTCGGCCATATACTGTTTTTT. The full variable domain, rest sourced from reference TRBV18 and TRBJ1-4, is NAGVMQNPRHLVRRRGQEARLRCSPMKGHSHVYWYRQLPEEGLKFMVYLQKENIIDESGMPKERFSAEFPKEGPSILRIQQVVRGDSAAYFCASSPSVGHILFFGSGTQLSVL.

This clone appeared once. The chain links TRBV7-3 to TRBJ2-3; the D gene is possibly TRBD2 (5 bases). V lost 1 base to trimming and J lost 2 bases, with 16 bases between them. The germline gives CDR1 SGHTA, CDR2 FQGTGA. The CDR3 totals 17 residues. The CDR3 DNA reads TGTGCCAGCAGCTTAATGGGTAGCGCCTTTTCCACAGATACGCAGTATTTT. Translating gives CASSLMGSAFSTDTQYF.

This chain connects TRBV9 to TRBJ1-2; D is unresolved. Per the germline V gene, CDR1 is SGDLS and CDR2 is YYNGEE. V dropped 3 bases and J dropped 8 bases, with 17 bases sitting between them. This CDR3 has 14 residues. This chain's CDR3 is CASSGRNPNLGYTF. The DNA of the CDR3 is TGTGCCAGCAGCGGGAGGAACCCCAATCTAGGCTACACCTTC.

The CDR3 bases are TGTGCCAGCAGCATCAACCGCTGGACTTCGGGCTACACCTTC. The encoded protein is CASSINRWTSGYTF. The rearrangement uses TRBV7-2 and TRBJ1-2, with unresolved D. The CDR3 loop spans 14 amino acids. The V and J ends lost 5 bases and 8 bases respectively, with 18 bases between them. Germline CDR1 SGHTA, CDR2 FQGNSA.

J is TRBJ2-3 and V is TRBV5-1; 8 nucleotides line up with TRBD2. From germline, CDR1 is SGHRS and CDR2 YFSETQ. The V gene end was trimmed by 2 bases and the J gene end by 0 bases; junction bases not matched to a gene: 5. This CDR3 has 16 residues. This CDR3 reads CASSLLAVPSTDTQYF. The CDR3 DNA sequence: TGCGCCAGCAGCTTACTAGCGGTCCCGAGCACAGATACGCAGTATTTT.

This chain uses TRBV18 with TRBJ1-5, with TRBD1 as a possible D gene (5 bases). The CDR3 loop spans 17 amino acids. V was pared by 6 bases and J by 0 bases, with 18 bases between. CDR1 KGHSH and CDR2 LQKENI come from the germline V gene. The CDR3 reads CASSLLPGDYSNQPQHF. For the CDR3, the DNA is TGTGCCAGCTCGCTTTTACCGGGGGATTATAGCAATCAGCCCCAGCATTTT.

The chain has TRBV5-1 and TRBJ1-1, with D perhaps matching TRBD1 (6 bases). Germline assignment: CDR1 SGHRS and CDR2 YFSETQ. The CDR3 totals 14 residues. Trimming removed 1 base from V and 4 bases from J, with 11 bases in between. CDR3 loop: CASSLRGGGTEAFF. The CDR3 region has the DNA TGCGCCAGCAGCTTGCGCGGGGGCGGCACTGAAGCTTTCTTT.

The sample holds one count of this clone. The chain is built from TRBV11-2 and TRBJ1-4; D is possibly TRBD1 (5 bases). Per the germline V gene, CDR1 is SGHAT and CDR2 is FQNNGV. The ends were cut back, 1 base at V and 10 bases at J, with 16 bases in the middle. The CDR3 loop spans 15 amino acids. The CDR3 DNA reads TGTGCCAGCAGCTTAGCGGGCTGGGGCAGTGGAAAACTGTTTTTT. It codes for CASSLAGWGSGKLFF.

The V call is TRBV6-5, the J call TRBJ2-4, with TRBD1 matching 9 bases. Germline assignment: CDR1 MNHEY and CDR2 SVGAGI. The junction had 8 bases not matched to a gene; V was cut back by 5 bases and J by 9 bases. The CDR3 has 14 residues. In DNA form, the CDR3 reads TGTGCCAGCAGTACCGGGACAGGGATAGGCATTCAGTACTTC. Its protein product is CASSTGTGIGIQYF.

The CDR3 loop is CASSSQARGAGETQYF. The DNA for the CDR3 is TGTGCCAGCAGCTCCCAGGCGCGGGGGGCCGGTGAGACCCAGTACTTC. The rearrangement links TRBV7-2 to TRBJ2-5; TRBD2 matches at 8 bases. This CDR3 region has 16 residues. Germline assignment: CDR1 SGHTA and CDR2 FQGNSA. V was pared by 4 bases and J by 5 bases, with 12 bases of the junction left unmatched.

This clone was found once. The chain links TRBV14 to TRBJ2-1; 8 bases agree with TRBD2. The CDR3 length is 16 residues. The V gene end was trimmed by 1 base and the J gene end by 8 bases; junction bases not matched to a gene: 10. From germline, CDR1 is SGHDN and CDR2 FVKESK. The CDR3 here is CASSQAIGRAGHEQFF. CDR3 in DNA: TGTGCCAGCAGCCAAGCTATCGGGAGGGCCGGGCATGAGCAGTTCTTC.

In this sample, this clone turned up once. The CDR3 here is CASSLVGSGGTTQYF. DNA for the CDR3: TGTGCCAGCAGCTTAGTGGGTAGCGGGGGTACTACGCAGTATTTT. The V call is TRBV11-3, the J call TRBJ2-3; 9 bases match TRBD2. The CDR3 is made up of 15 amino acids. The V gene end was trimmed by 1 base and the J gene end by 8 bases; junction bases not matched to a gene: 7. The germline V gene has CDR1 SGHNT and CDR2 YENEEA. The whole variable domain, filled in from reference TRBV11-3 and TRBJ2-3, reads EAGVVQSPRYKIIEKKQPVAFWCNPISGHNTLYWYLQNLGQGPELLIRYENEEAVDDSQLPKDRFSAERLKGVDSTLKIQPAELGDSAVYLCASSLVGSGGTTQYFGPGTRLTVL.

The rearrangement joins TRBV2 to TRBJ2-4; tentatively, D is TRBD1 (6 bases). V was cut by 4 bases and J by 5 bases, with 6 bases left in between. Germline assignment: CDR1 SNHLY and CDR2 FYNNEI. This CDR3 has 12 residues. This chain's CDR3 is CASSGGQNIQYF. The CDR3 DNA reads TGTGCCAGCAGTGGGGGGCAAAACATTCAGTACTTC.

The chain couples TRBV10-3 to TRBJ2-5, with D tentatively TRBD2 (6 bases). The CDR3 has 16 amino acids. V gave up 0 bases and J gave up 4 bases, with 15 bases separating them. Germline values: CDR1 ENHRY, CDR2 SYGVKD. The CDR3 coding sequence is TGTGCCATCAGTGAGTCAGGTCGGCGGGAAAGAGAGACCCAGTACTTC. This sequence encodes CAISESGRRERETQYF.

The rearrangement uses TRBV12-5 and TRBJ2-7; 10 nucleotides line up with TRBD2. Trimming took 5 bases from V and 4 from J; bases not matched to a gene: 8. The CDR3 has 15 amino acids. Germline V gives CDR1 LGHNT, CDR2 FRNRAP. Written as DNA, the CDR3 is TGTGCTAGTGGTCTCTCACTAGCGGGGCGATACGAGCAGTACTTC. It encodes CASGLSLAGRYEQYF.

This clone has a single count. V is TRBV7-9 and J is TRBJ1-2; 11 nucleotides match TRBD1. CDR1 and CDR2 from the germline V gene are SEHNR and FQNEAQ (reference sequence). V shed 5 bases and J 10 bases; nucleotides not matched to a gene: 6. This CDR3 comprises 13 residues. The CDR3 DNA sequence: TGTGCCAGCAGCCTACGGACAGGGGGCGACTACACCTTC. As protein: CASSLRTGGDYTF.

This chain links TRBV5-4 with TRBJ2-4, with 10 positions matching TRBD2. The CDR3 sequence is 19 residues long. The V gene end was trimmed by 4 bases and the J gene end by 0 bases; junction bases not matched to a gene: 13. Looked up from germline, CDR1 is SGHNT and CDR2 is YYREEE (reference sequence). The CDR3, as DNA: TGTGCCAGCAGCCGCCACTGGACTAGCGGCGATCTAGCCAAAAACATTCAGTACTTC. Translation: CASSRHWTSGDLAKNIQYF.

This chain joins TRBV18 and TRBJ2-7; TRBD2 matches at 7 bases. After removal of 4 bases from V and 2 bases from J, the junction contained 11 bases not matched to a gene. Germline V gene sequence: CDR1 KGHSH, CDR2 LQKENI. The CDR3 is 16 amino acids. This CDR3 reads CASSLNSGGSPYEQYF. The CDR3 DNA follows: TGTGCCAGCTCACTCAATTCTGGCGGGAGCCCCTACGAGCAGTACTTC.

This rearrangement joins TRBV7-3 to TRBJ2-3, with TRBD2 matching 9 bases. Germline values: CDR1 SGHTA, CDR2 FQGTGA. The CDR3 loop spans 15 amino acids. The ends lost 5 bases at V and 1 base at J; junction bases unmatched: 4. CDR3 sequence: CASSKGLARTDTQYF. In nucleotides, the CDR3 is TGTGCCAGCAGCAAAGGACTAGCGCGCACAGATACGCAGTATTTT.

This clone has only one observation. The chain carries TRBV29-1 and TRBJ2-3, with D unclear. The ends were cut back, 3 bases at V and 6 bases at J, with 10 bases in the middle. This CDR3 spans 12 amino acids. The germline V gene has CDR1 SQVTM and CDR2 ANQGSEA. The CDR3 reads CSVEKETDTQYF. The CDR3 DNA sequence: TGCAGCGTTGAGAAGGAGACCGATACGCAGTATTTT.

The chain is built from TRBV11-3 and TRBJ2-7; D is undetermined. V was shortened by 4 bases and J by 4 bases, with 17 bases between the two germline ends. CDR3 length: 15 amino acids. Germline-derived CDR1 and CDR2 are SGHNT and YENEEA. The CDR3 loop reads CASSSLLLYKYEQYF. CDR3 nucleotides: TGTGCCAGCAGCTCCCTTCTTTTGTACAAGTACGAGCAGTACTTC.

This rearrangement joins TRBV19 to TRBJ1-2, with TRBD1 matching 8 bases. The CDR3 contains 14 residues. Germline values: CDR1 LNHDA, CDR2 SQIVND (reference sequence). J lost 8 bases, V lost 0 bases, and 5 bases had no gene match. The CDR3 loop reads CASSIDQGARGYTF. The CDR3 region has the DNA TGTGCCAGTAGTATAGACCAGGGGGCGCGAGGCTACACCTTC.

The CDR3 loop reads CQPYSGENTDTQYF. The CDR3 DNA reads as TGTCAACCTTATAGCGGGGAGAACACAGATACGCAGTATTTT. J is TRBJ2-3 and V is TRBV19, with 8 bases identical to TRBD2. The germline gives CDR1 LNHDA, CDR2 SQIVND (reference sequence). The CDR3 is 14 amino acids.